The entry below describes one TCR beta chain. Germline V gene lookup returns CDR1 SGHTA and CDR2 FQGNSA. The CDR3 extends over 15 amino acids. With 1 base removed from V and 1 base from J, the gap between germline ends came to 9 bases. Some clones are missing from TCRdb's copy, which holds only in-frame ones; the method was immunoSEQ multiplex PCR. Among about 30,000 clones listed, more than 75% were seen once. These data come from a study of blood T cell repertoires in COVID-19. The source material was peripheral blood. The receptor's source is a man aged 65 to 85 with acute or convalescent COVID-19. The genes are TRBV7-2 and TRBJ2-3, with unresolved D. CDR3 in DNA: TGTGCCAGCAGCTTAGTAGTATCCCGCACAGATACGCAGTATTTT. This sequence encodes CASSLVVSRTDTQYF.